This T cell receptor beta chain was found in a study of beta chain features in type 1 diabetes. Study details: Nearly 110,000,000 sorted cells were examined across all samples.

Investigators reverse transcribed all isolated RNA, so they sequenced expressed TCRB transcripts. Sequenced by immunoSEQ multiplex PCR; TCRdb stores in-frame clones only, minus some. The sample lists 250,000 to 300,000 clones; around 25% were seen once. Per the germline V gene, CDR1 is MNHEY and CDR2 is SVGAGI. This CDR3 contains 15 residues. Trimming removed 8 bases at V and 0 bases at J, with 16 bases between. Findings and caveats of the study: Equally in patients and controls, PCR might preferentially amplify shorter templates. There were fewer insertions and more deletions at the VDJ junctions of type 1 diabetes patients. The study found moderately but significantly shorter TCRB CDR3s in all four CD4+ subsets of Type 1 diabetes patients.

With regard to this clone: Its antigen is not identified.

The chain couples TRBV6-5 to TRBJ2-5, with D tentatively TRBD1 (5 bases). This TCR was recovered from a woman in her 30s with type 1 diabetes. Sequencing was performed on naive CD4+ T cells from blood. CDR3 in amino acids: CASFGNRRYQETQYF. The CDR3 region has the DNA TGTGCCAGCTTTGGCAACAGGAGATACCAAGAGACCCAGTACTTC.